The 5 T cell receptor beta chains reported below all come from one sample, sequenced in a study of beta chain features in type 1 diabetes. The isolated RNA, all of it, was reverse transcribed, so expressed TCRB transcripts were what got sequenced. Method: immunoSEQ multiplex PCR; TCRdb's copy keeps in-frame clones and lacks some. The data hold 200,000 to 300,000 clones, with around 68% observed a single time. The specimen was naive CD4+ T cells from blood. The receptor set was obtained from a man aged 25 to 40 in good health.

The chain employs TRBV7-2 and TRBJ2-6; the D is unclear. V was cut by 6 bases and J by 2 bases, with 2 bases left in between. This CDR3 contains 12 residues. Germline lookup yields CDR1 SGHTA and CDR2 FQGNSA. CDR3 protein: CASRAGANVLTF. The CDR3 nucleotides read TGTGCCAGCAGAGCTGGGGCCAACGTCCTGACTTTC.

The CDR3 nucleotides are TGCGCCAGCAGCCAAGAACCAGGGACCCTAGAGACCCAGTACTTC. This gives the protein CASSQEPGTLETQYF. This sequence joins TRBV4-3 and TRBJ2-5, with D perhaps given as TRBD1 or TRBD2 (5 bases each). V was pared by 0 bases and J by 4 bases, with 12 bases between. Per the germline V gene, CDR1 is LGHNA and CDR2 is YSLEER. The CDR3 is made up of 15 amino acids.

This clone has only one observation. The chain links TRBV18 to TRBJ2-7, with 10 nucleotides matching TRBD1. Germline values: CDR1 KGHSH, CDR2 LQKENI. The CDR3 has 13 amino acids. The J segment lost 6 bases and the V segment lost 2 bases, leaving 1 base of the junction unmatched. The CDR3 DNA reads TGTGCCAGCTCACCAGGACAGGGGGTCGAGCAGTACTTC. Its protein product is CASSPGQGVEQYF.

The CDR3 DNA follows: TGTGCCTGGAGTAGCCGAACAGGACTACTCACTGAAGCTTTCTTT. Its protein is CAWSSRTGLLTEAFF. This sequence joins TRBV30 and TRBJ1-1; possibly TRBD1 for D (5 bases). The germline gives CDR1 GTSNPN, CDR2 SVGIG (reference sequence). V lost 2 bases and J lost 4, with 17 bases in between. This CDR3 is built from 15 residues. Complete variable domain (other parts from reference TRBV30 and TRBJ1-1): SQTIHQWPATLVQPVGSPLSLECTVEGTSNPNLYWYRQAAGRGLQLLFYSVGIGQISSEVPQNLSASRPQDRQFILSSKKLLLSDSGFYLCAWSSRTGLLTEAFFGQGTRLTVV.

J is TRBJ2-7 and V is TRBV30; 7 positions match TRBD1. The CDR3 has 13 amino acids. V shed 4 bases, J shed 9 bases, and the junction held 12 bases outside the gene matches. Looked up from germline, CDR1 is GTSNPN and CDR2 is SVGIG (reference sequence). CDR3 protein: CAWTVGTASWQYF. The CDR3 region has the DNA TGTGCCTGGACTGTCGGGACAGCAAGCTGGCAGTACTTC. Together with reference TRBV30 and TRBJ2-7, the CDR3 gives the full variable domain: SQTIHQWPATLVQPVGSPLSLECTVEGTSNPNLYWYRQAAGRGLQLLFYSVGIGQISSEVPQNLSASRPQDRQFILSSKKLLLSDSGFYLCAWTVGTASWQYFGPGTRLTVT.